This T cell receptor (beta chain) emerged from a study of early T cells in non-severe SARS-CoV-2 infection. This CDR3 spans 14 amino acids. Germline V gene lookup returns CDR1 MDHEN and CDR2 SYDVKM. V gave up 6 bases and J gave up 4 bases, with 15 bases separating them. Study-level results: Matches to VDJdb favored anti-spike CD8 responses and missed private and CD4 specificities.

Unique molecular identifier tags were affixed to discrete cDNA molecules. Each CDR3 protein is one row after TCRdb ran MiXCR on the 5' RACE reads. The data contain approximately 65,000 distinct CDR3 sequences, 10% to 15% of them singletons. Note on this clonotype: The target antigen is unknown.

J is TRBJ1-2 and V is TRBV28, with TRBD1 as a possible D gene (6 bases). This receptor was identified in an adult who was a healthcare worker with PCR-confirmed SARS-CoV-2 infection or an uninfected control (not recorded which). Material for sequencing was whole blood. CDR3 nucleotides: TGTGCCAGCAGGTTGACAGGAGCAGCCTATGGCTACACCTTC. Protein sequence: CASRLTGAAYGYTF.